The 11 T cell receptor beta chains below were found in one sample sequenced in a study of control samples from healthy donors and cancer patients. Assay: immunoSEQ multiplex PCR; the TCRdb copy retains only in-frame clones and omits some. The repertoire has roughly 130,000 clones, approximately 94% of them found once; the top ten carry more than 1.5%. Sample: PBMCs. The origin of the receptors is a man over 45 with head and neck cancer.

The V gene is TRBV2, the J gene TRBJ2-1; 13 nucleotides align to TRBD2. The germline V gene encodes CDR1 SNHLY and CDR2 FYNNEI. With 4 bases clipped from V and 7 bases from J, the junction kept 7 bases outside the gene matches. CDR3 length: 16 amino acids. The DNA for the CDR3 is TGTGCCAGCAGTGCCTTACTAGCGGGGGGGAGGAATGAGCAGTTCTTC. Translating gives CASSALLAGGRNEQFF. The full variable domain, in which reference TRBV2 and TRBJ2-1 provide the parts outside the CDR3, is EPEVTQTPSHQVTQMGQEVILRCVPISNHLYFYWYRQILGQKVEFLVSFYNNEISEKSEIFDDQFSVERPDGSNFTLKIRSTKLEDSAMYFCASSALLAGGRNEQFFGPGTRLTVL.

The J gene is TRBJ2-1, the V gene TRBV27; tentative D call: TRBD2 (7 bases). V lost 3 bases, J lost 2 bases, and 11 bases lay in between. Per germline, CDR1 MNHEY and CDR2 SMNVEV (reference sequence). The CDR3 spans 15 residues. The CDR3 here is CASSFRGGTYNEQFF. The CDR3 region has the DNA TGTGCCAGCAGTTTTAGGGGGGGCACCTACAATGAGCAGTTCTTC.

This chain links TRBV4-2 with TRBJ1-4; no clear D. Trimming shortened V by 1 base and J by 4 bases, and 13 bases separated the two germline ends. Germline values: CDR1 LGHNA, CDR2 YNFKEQ. The CDR3 is 16 amino acids. The CDR3 reads CASSQAPEALNEKLFF. CDR3 in DNA: TGTGCCAGCAGCCAAGCCCCCGAGGCCCTTAATGAAAAACTGTTTTTT.

V usage is TRBV2 and J usage is TRBJ2-3, with 7 bases matching TRBD2. V shed 6 bases, J shed 3 bases, and the junction held 12 bases outside the gene matches. This CDR3 has 16 residues. The germline V gene has CDR1 SNHLY and CDR2 FYNNEI. CDR3 DNA sequence: TGTGCCAGCAGCCTCGGGACTAAGGGTATTACAGATACGCAGTATTTT. Its translation: CASSLGTKGITDTQYF. The full variable domain, in which reference TRBV2 and TRBJ2-3 provide the parts outside the CDR3, is EPEVTQTPSHQVTQMGQEVILRCVPISNHLYFYWYRQILGQKVEFLVSFYNNEISEKSEIFDDQFSVERPDGSNFTLKIRSTKLEDSAMYFCASSLGTKGITDTQYFGPGTRLTVL.

The chain couples TRBV6-5 to TRBJ1-1, with D unresolved. V was clipped by 10 bases and J by 6 bases, with 9 bases between them. Per the germline V gene, CDR1 is MNHEY and CDR2 is SVGAGI. The CDR3 has 10 residues. The CDR3 DNA is TGTGCCATTTGGTCCCCTGAAGCTTTCTTT. Translation: CAIWSPEAFF.

J is TRBJ2-7 and V is TRBV5-1; perhaps TRBD1 as D (5 bases). CDR1 is SGHRS, CDR2 YFSETQ, per germline. The CDR3 extends over 15 amino acids. Trimming stripped 0 bases from V and 3 bases from J, with 13 bases between. CDR3 coding DNA: TGCGCCAGCAGCTTGGTCGATGGCAGGGTCTACGAGCAGTACTTC. Translating it yields CASSLVDGRVYEQYF.

The V and J genes are TRBV7-2 and TRBJ1-6, with D hard to call. Germline CDR1 is SGHTA and CDR2 is FQGNSA. V shed 2 bases and J shed 5 bases, with 16 bases lying between them. This CDR3 has 17 amino acids. This CDR3 is CASSLIVIAENNSPLHF. In nucleotides, the CDR3 is TGTGCCAGCAGCTTAATAGTTATCGCAGAAAATAATTCACCCCTCCACTTT.

This clone was observed a few times. The chain employs TRBV2 and TRBJ2-3; TRBD1 is a possible D gene (5 bases). Germline values: CDR1 SNHLY, CDR2 FYNNEI. This CDR3 is 12 amino acids long. V dropped 6 bases and J dropped 8 bases, with 12 bases sitting between them. The CDR3 region has the DNA TGTGCCAGCAGGAAACAGGAATTTACGCAGTATTTT. Its translation is CASRKQEFTQYF.

The gene calls are TRBV5-1 and TRBJ2-1; D not resolved. V was cut by 4 bases and J by 3 bases, with 5 bases left in between. Germline CDR1 reads SGHRS; CDR2 reads YFSETQ. CDR3 length equals 12 residues. The CDR3 DNA is TGCGCCAGCAGCCCCAGCTACAATGAGCAGTTCTTC. Amino acid sequence: CASSPSYNEQFF.

The CDR3 DNA reads as TGTGCCATCAGTGAGGCAGGAAACACCATATATTTT. This codes for CAISEAGNTIYF. The rearrangement uses TRBV10-3 and TRBJ1-3; D ambiguous. Germline CDR1 reads ENHRY; CDR2 reads SYGVKD. Trimming left V 2 bases short and J 4 bases short, with 3 bases between. The CDR3 has 12 residues.

The J gene is TRBJ2-2, the V gene TRBV4-1; D is possibly TRBD1 (7 bases). The V and J ends lost 5 bases and 16 bases respectively, with 20 bases between them. Germline CDR1 MGHRA, CDR2 YSYEKL. This CDR3 is 13 amino acids long. CDR3 residues: CASSSRGATPPFF. In DNA form, the CDR3 reads TGCGCCAGCAGCTCCAGGGGGGCCACCCCGCCGTTTTTT.